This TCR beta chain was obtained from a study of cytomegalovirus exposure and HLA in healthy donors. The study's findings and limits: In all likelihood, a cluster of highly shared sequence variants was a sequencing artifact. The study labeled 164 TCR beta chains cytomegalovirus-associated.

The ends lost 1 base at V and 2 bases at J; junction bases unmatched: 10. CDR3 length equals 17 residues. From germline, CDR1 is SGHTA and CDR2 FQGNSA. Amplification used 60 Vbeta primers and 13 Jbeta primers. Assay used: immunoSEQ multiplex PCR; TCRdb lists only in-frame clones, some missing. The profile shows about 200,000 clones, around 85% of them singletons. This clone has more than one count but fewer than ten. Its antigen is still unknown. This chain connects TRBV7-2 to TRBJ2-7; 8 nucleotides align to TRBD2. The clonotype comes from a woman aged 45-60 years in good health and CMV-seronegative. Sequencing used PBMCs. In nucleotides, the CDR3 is TGTGCCAGCAGCTTAGGGGGAAGCGGGAGTAGGGCCTACGAGCAGTACTTC. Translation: CASSLGGSGSRAYEQYF.